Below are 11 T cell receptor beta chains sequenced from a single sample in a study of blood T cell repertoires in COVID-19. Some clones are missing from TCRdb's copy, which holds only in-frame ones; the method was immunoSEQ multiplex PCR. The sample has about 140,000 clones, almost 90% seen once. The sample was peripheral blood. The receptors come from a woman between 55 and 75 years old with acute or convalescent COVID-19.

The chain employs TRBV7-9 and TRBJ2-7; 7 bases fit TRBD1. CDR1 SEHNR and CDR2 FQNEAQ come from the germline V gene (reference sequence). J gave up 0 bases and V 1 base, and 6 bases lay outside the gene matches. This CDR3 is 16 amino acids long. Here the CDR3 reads CASSLVGGRSSYEQYF. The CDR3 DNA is TGTGCCAGCAGCTTAGTAGGGGGCAGGAGCTCCTACGAGCAGTACTTC.

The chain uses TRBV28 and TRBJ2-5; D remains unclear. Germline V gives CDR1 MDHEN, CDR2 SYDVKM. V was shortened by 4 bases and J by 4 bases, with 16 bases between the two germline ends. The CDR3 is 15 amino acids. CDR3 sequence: CASSSPHVGPETQYF. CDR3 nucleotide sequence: TGTGCCAGCAGTTCCCCCCACGTGGGCCCAGAGACCCAGTACTTC.

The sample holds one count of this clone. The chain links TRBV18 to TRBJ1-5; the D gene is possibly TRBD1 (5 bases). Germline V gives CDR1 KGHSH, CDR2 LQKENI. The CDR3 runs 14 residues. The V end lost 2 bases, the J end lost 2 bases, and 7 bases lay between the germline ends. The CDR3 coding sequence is TGTGCCAGCTCACCAGCAGGGCGCAATCAGCCCCAGCATTTT. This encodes CASSPAGRNQPQHF.

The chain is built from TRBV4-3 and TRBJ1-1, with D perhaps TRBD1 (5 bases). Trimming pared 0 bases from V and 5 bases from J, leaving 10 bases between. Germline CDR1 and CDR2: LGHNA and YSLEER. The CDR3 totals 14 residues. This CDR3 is CASSQDGGMTEAFF. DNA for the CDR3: TGCGCCAGCAGCCAAGATGGGGGGATGACTGAAGCTTTCTTT.

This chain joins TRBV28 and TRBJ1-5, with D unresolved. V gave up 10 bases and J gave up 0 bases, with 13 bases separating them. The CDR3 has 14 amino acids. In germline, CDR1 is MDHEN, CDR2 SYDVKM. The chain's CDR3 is CATRGTISNQPQHF. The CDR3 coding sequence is TGTGCCACCCGGGGTACGATTAGCAATCAGCCCCAGCATTTT.

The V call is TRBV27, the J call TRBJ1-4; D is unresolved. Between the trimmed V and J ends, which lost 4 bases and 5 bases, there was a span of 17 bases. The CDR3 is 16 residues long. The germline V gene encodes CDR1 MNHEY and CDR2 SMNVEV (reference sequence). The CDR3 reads CASSSTTLTANEKLFF. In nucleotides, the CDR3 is TGTGCCAGCAGTTCGACAACTTTGACGGCGAATGAAAAACTGTTTTTT.

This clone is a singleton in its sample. The CDR3 DNA is TGTGCCAGCAGTCCCACGGACAGGGTGAACACTGAAGCTTTCTTT. Translating gives CASSPTDRVNTEAFF. The chain has TRBV28 and TRBJ1-1, with TRBD1 matching over 8 bases. The trim removed 5 bases at V and 0 bases at J, leaving 5 bases unmatched. Germline CDR1 is MDHEN and CDR2 is SYDVKM. There are 15 residues in the CDR3.

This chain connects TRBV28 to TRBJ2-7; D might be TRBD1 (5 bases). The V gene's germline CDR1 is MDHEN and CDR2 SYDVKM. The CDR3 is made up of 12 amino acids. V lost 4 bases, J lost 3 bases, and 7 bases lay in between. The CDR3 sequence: CASSSTVYEQYF. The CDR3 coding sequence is TGTGCCAGCAGTTCGACAGTCTACGAGCAGTACTTC.

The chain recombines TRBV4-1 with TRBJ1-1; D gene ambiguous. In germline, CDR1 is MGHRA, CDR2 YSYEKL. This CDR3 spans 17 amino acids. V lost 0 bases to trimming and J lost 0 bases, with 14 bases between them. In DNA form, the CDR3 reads TGCGCCAGCAGCCAAGATGAGGCGGGCTTAATGAACACTGAAGCTTTCTTT. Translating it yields CASSQDEAGLMNTEAFF.

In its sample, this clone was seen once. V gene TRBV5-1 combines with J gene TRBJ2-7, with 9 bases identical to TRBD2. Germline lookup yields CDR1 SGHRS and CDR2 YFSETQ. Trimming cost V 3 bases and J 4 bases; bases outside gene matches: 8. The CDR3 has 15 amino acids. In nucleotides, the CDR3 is TGCGCCAGCAGCTACCAGACTAGCGGTTTGTACGAGCAGTACTTC. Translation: CASSYQTSGLYEQYF.

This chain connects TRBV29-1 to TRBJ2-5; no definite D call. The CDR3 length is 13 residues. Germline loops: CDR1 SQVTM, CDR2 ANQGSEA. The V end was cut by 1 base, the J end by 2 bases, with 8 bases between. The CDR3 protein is CSVEGSSQETQYF. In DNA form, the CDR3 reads TGCAGCGTTGAAGGTTCCAGTCAAGAGACCCAGTACTTC. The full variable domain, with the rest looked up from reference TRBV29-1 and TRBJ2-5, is SAVISQKPSRDICQRGTSLTIQCQVDSQVTMMFWYRQQPGQSLTLIATANQGSEATYESGFVIDKFPISRPNLTFSTLTVSNMSPEDSSIYLCSVEGSSQETQYFGPGTRLLVL.